The 16 T cell receptor beta chains below come from one sample, sequenced in a study of T cell responses to AZD1222 COVID-19 vaccine. Measured with immunoSEQ multiplex PCR; TCRdb has only the in-frame clones, and not every one. The sample carries 95,000 to 150,000 clones, about 79% recorded once. Sequences were derived from peripheral blood, sampled 28 days after the second AZD1222 dose. The source of these receptors is an adult who received the AZD1222 COVID-19 vaccine.

The V gene is TRBV6-5, the J gene TRBJ1-6; unclear D gene. The CDR3 loop spans 12 amino acids. Germline V lookup: CDR1 MNHEY, CDR2 SVGAGI. V lost 3 bases and J lost 10, with 7 bases in between. The CDR3 coding sequence is TGTGCCAGCAGTTATGGCAACTCACCCCTCCACTTT. This codes for CASSYGNSPLHF.

This rearrangement joins TRBV30 to TRBJ2-7, with D hard to call. The CDR3 length is 12 residues. V was clipped by 3 bases and J by 1 base, with 7 bases between them. In germline, CDR1 is GTSNPN, CDR2 SVGIG (reference sequence). CDR3 region: CAWSQESYEQYF. CDR3 DNA: TGTGCCTGGAGCCAAGAATCCTACGAGCAGTACTTC.

This chain joins TRBV5-1 and TRBJ1-2; 8 bases line up with TRBD1. The V gene end was trimmed by 0 bases and the J gene end by 7 bases; junction bases not matched to a gene: 8. The CDR3 sequence is 15 residues long. CDR1 is SGHRS and CDR2 is YFSETQ in the germline V gene. CDR3 coding DNA: TGCGCCAGCAGCTTGGAAGGACAGGGTGTGAGTGGCTACACCTTC. This translates into CASSLEGQGVSGYTF. The complete variable domain, with remaining parts taken from reference TRBV5-1 and TRBJ1-2, reads KAGVTQTPRYLIKTRGQQVTLSCSPISGHRSVSWYQQTPGQGLQFLFEYFSETQRNKGNFPGRFSGRQFSNSRSEMNVSTLELGDSALYLCASSLEGQGVSGYTFGSGTRLTVV.

The CDR3 sequence is CASSLSGGSTYEQYF. The CDR3 DNA sequence: TGTGCCAGCAGTTTATCCGGCGGGTCTACCTACGAGCAGTACTTC. The V call is TRBV27, the J call TRBJ2-7; a possible D gene is TRBD2 (5 bases). Germline assignment: CDR1 MNHEY and CDR2 SMNVEV (reference sequence). Trimming took off 0 bases at V and 2 bases at J, with 11 bases between the two ends. CDR3 length equals 15 residues.

This clone was seen once. The chain joins TRBV7-3 to TRBJ2-2, with D perhaps given as TRBD1 or TRBD2 (5 bases each). Trimming pared 5 bases from V and 4 bases from J, leaving 17 bases between. The CDR3 has 16 residues. Germline assignment: CDR1 SGHTA and CDR2 FQGTGA. CDR3 sequence (DNA): TGTGCCAGCAGCACTCAGGGACCCGGGTCCACCGGGGAGCTGTTTTTT. Its protein product is CASSTQGPGSTGELFF.

The CDR3 reads CASSLGTGTGASEQYF. In DNA form, the CDR3 reads TGCGCCAGCAGCTTGGGAACCGGGACAGGGGCATCCGAGCAGTACTTC. J is TRBJ2-7 and V is TRBV5-1; 10 bases map to TRBD1. V dropped 0 bases and J dropped 6; count of bases not matched to a gene: 9. This CDR3 is 16 amino acids long. CDR1 is SGHRS, CDR2 YFSETQ, per germline.

The CDR3 region has the DNA TGTGCCACCAAGGGAGGGGGAATAGGAGGCTACACCTTC. This gives the protein CATKGGGIGGYTF. The chain has TRBV24-1 and TRBJ1-2; tentative D call: TRBD1 (6 bases). Looked up from germline, CDR1 is KGHDR and CDR2 is SFDVKD. CDR3 length: 13 residues. V lost 8 bases and J lost 8, with 17 bases in between.

V and J are TRBV7-9 and TRBJ2-5, with 10 bases identical to TRBD2. V lost 0 bases and J lost 0; bases outside the gene matches: 7. In germline, CDR1 is SEHNR, CDR2 FQNEAQ (reference sequence). This CDR3 is built from 18 residues. This CDR3 reads CASSLAQPLAGYQETQYF. The CDR3 DNA reads as TGTGCCAGCAGCTTAGCCCAACCACTAGCGGGGTACCAAGAGACCCAGTACTTC.

This chain connects TRBV10-3 to TRBJ1-2; 7 bases align to TRBD1. With V trimmed by 6 bases and J by 8 bases, 9 bases remained unmatched. The germline V gene has CDR1 ENHRY and CDR2 SYGVKD. This CDR3 has 13 residues. The CDR3 region is CAISALTGSGYTF. The CDR3 DNA reads TGTGCCATCAGCGCCCTGACAGGGAGCGGCTACACCTTC.

The rearrangement uses TRBV7-8 and TRBJ2-2; D is perhaps TRBD2 (5 bases). The germline V and J ends were trimmed by 1 base and 4 bases, with 10 bases remaining between them. This CDR3 has 15 amino acids. Germline lookup yields CDR1 SGHVS and CDR2 FQNEAQ. Written as DNA, the CDR3 is TGTGCCAGCAGCTTAGGGACTGTGGCCACCGGGGAGCTGTTTTTT. Its protein product is CASSLGTVATGELFF.

This clone was observed a few times. The CDR3 DNA reads as TGTGCCAGCAGTCCCGACAAGAACACTGAAGCTTTCTTT. Amino acid sequence: CASSPDKNTEAFF. V and J are TRBV6-2 or TRBV6-3 and TRBJ1-1, with D unclear. Germline V gene lookup returns CDR1 MNHEY and CDR2 SVGEGT. This CDR3 spans 13 amino acids. V lost 5 bases, J lost 1 base, and 8 bases lay in between.

The DNA of the CDR3 is TGCAGTGCTAGTCCTTTTGGGACAGCGTTCTACGAGCAGTACTTC. As protein: CSASPFGTAFYEQYF. The V and J genes are TRBV20-1 and TRBJ2-7; 7 nucleotides match TRBD1. Germline V gene sequence: CDR1 DFQATT, CDR2 SNEGSKA (reference sequence). Trimming cost V 3 bases and J 3 bases; bases outside gene matches: 11. This CDR3 contains 15 residues.

This sequence joins TRBV7-9 and TRBJ2-7; D is undetermined. The V and J ends lost 0 bases and 7 bases respectively, with 16 bases between them. There are 15 residues in the CDR3. Per the germline V gene, CDR1 is SEHNR and CDR2 is FQNEAQ (reference sequence). The CDR3 region is CASSLASTALREQYF. The CDR3 DNA is TGTGCCAGCAGCTTAGCATCGACGGCCCTACGAGAGCAGTACTTC.

The CDR3 loop reads CASSANRPPNQPQHF. The CDR3, as DNA: TGTGCCAGCAGTGCGAACCGTCCGCCCAATCAGCCCCAGCATTTT. V gene TRBV2 combines with J gene TRBJ1-5; D gene unclear. Germline loops: CDR1 SNHLY, CDR2 FYNNEI. The ends were cut back, 4 bases at V and 3 bases at J, with 13 bases in the middle. CDR3 length equals 15 residues. The full variable domain, its missing parts supplied by reference TRBV2 and TRBJ1-5, is EPEVTQTPSHQVTQMGQEVILRCVPISNHLYFYWYRQILGQKVEFLVSFYNNEISEKSEIFDDQFSVERPDGSNFTLKIRSTKLEDSAMYFCASSANRPPNQPQHFGDGTRLSIL.

This chain links TRBV14 with TRBJ1-3; D remains ambiguous. The CDR3 loop spans 13 amino acids. The V gene's germline CDR1 is SGHDN and CDR2 FVKESK. V was trimmed by 0 bases and J by 11 bases, leaving 11 bases between them. CDR3 bases: TGTGCCAGCAGCCAAGATCATCGGGTCGCCATATATTTT. The encoded protein is CASSQDHRVAIYF.

The CDR3 spells CAGATGVSNYGYTF. In DNA form, the CDR3 reads TGTGCCGGGGCCACAGGGGTTAGTAACTATGGCTACACCTTC. The chain carries TRBV28 and TRBJ1-2; 7 nucleotides agree with TRBD1. Germline CDR1 and CDR2: MDHEN and SYDVKM. Germline trimming cut 11 bases from V and 1 base from J; bases unmatched to any gene: 10. The CDR3 consists of 14 residues.